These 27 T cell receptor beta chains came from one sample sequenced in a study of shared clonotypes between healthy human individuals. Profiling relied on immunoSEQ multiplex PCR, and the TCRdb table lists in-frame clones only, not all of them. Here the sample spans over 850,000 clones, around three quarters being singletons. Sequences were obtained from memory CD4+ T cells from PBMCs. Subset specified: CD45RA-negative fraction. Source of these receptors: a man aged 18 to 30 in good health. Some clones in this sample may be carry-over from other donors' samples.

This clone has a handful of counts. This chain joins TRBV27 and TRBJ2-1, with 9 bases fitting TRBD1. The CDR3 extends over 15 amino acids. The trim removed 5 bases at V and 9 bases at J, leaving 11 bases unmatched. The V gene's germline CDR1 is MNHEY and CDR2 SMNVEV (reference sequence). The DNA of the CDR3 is TGTGCCAGCAGTCCGACAGGGGGAGTTACATCTGAGCAGTTCTTC. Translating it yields CASSPTGGVTSEQFF.

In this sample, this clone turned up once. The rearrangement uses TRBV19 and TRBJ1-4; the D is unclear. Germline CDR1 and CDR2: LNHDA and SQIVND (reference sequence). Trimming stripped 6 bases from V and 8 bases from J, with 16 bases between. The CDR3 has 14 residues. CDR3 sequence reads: CASREGWSGEKLFF. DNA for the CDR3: TGTGCCAGTAGGGAGGGATGGAGCGGCGAAAAACTGTTTTTT.

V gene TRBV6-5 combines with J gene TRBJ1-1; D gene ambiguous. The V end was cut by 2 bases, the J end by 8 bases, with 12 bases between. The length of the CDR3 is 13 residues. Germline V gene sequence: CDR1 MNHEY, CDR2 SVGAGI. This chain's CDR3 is CASSYQTAQEAFF. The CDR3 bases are TGTGCCAGCAGTTACCAAACGGCCCAAGAAGCTTTCTTT.

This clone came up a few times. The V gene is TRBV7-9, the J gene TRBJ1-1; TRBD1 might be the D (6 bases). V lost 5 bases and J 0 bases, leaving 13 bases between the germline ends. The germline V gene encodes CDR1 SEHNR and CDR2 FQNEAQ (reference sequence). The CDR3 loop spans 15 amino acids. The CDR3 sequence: CASSPGGGLNTEAFF. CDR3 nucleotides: TGTGCCAGCAGCCCGGGCGGGGGCTTGAACACTGAAGCTTTCTTT.

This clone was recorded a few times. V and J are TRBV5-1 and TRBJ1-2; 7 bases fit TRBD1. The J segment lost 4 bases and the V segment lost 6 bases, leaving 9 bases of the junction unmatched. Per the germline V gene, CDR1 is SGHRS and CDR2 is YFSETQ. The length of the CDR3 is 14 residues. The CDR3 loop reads CASNSEGGPYGYTF. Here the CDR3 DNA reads TGCGCCAGCAACTCCGAAGGGGGCCCCTATGGCTACACCTTC. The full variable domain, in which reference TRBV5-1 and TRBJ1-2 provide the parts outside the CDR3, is KAGVTQTPRYLIKTRGQQVTLSCSPISGHRSVSWYQQTPGQGLQFLFEYFSETQRNKGNFPGRFSGRQFSNSRSEMNVSTLELGDSALYLCASNSEGGPYGYTFGSGTRLTVV.

This chain's CDR3 is CASRDSGGTEAFF. The CDR3 DNA sequence: TGTGCCAGCAGAGACAGCGGCGGCACTGAAGCTTTCTTT. The rearrangement joins TRBV2 to TRBJ1-1; D possibly corresponds to TRBD1 (5 bases). V was shortened by 6 bases and J by 4 bases, with 12 bases between the two germline ends. Germline-derived CDR1 and CDR2 are SNHLY and FYNNEI. The CDR3 has 13 amino acids.

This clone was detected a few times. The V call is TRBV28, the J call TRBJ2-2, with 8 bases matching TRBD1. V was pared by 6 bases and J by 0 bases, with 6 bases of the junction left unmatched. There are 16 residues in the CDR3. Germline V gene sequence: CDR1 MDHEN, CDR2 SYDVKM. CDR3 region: CASRPRTGTNTGELFF. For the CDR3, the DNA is TGTGCCAGCAGGCCCAGGACAGGGACGAACACCGGGGAGCTGTTTTTT.

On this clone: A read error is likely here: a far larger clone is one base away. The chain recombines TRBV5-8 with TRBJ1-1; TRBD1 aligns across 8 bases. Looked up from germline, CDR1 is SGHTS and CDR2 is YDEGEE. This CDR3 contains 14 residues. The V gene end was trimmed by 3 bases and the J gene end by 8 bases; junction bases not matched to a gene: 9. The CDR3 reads CASSWMDRAAEAFF. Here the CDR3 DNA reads TGTGCCAGCAGCTGGATGGACAGGGCCGCCGAAGCTTTCTTT.

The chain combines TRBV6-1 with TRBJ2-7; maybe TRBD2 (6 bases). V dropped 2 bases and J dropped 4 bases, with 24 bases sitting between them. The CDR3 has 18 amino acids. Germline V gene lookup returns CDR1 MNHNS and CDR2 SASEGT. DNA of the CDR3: TGTGCCAGCAGTGAAAGATCCCACGGGACTGGGGTGCGGTACGAGCAGTACTTC. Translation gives CASSERSHGTGVRYEQYF.

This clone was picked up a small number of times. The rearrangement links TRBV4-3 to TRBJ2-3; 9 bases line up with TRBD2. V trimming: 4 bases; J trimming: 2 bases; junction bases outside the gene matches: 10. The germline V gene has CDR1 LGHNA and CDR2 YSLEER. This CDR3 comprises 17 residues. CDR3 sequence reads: CASSPQREAQNTDTQYF. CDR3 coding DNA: TGCGCCAGCAGCCCCCAGCGGGAGGCCCAAAACACAGATACGCAGTATTTT.

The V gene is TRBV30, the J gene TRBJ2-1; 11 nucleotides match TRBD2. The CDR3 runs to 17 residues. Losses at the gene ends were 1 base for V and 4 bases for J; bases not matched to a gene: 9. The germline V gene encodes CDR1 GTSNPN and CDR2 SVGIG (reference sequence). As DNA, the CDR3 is TGTGCCTGGAGTGGTACCCCTAGCGGGAGGTCTTACAATGAGCAGTTCTTC. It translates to CAWSGTPSGRSYNEQFF. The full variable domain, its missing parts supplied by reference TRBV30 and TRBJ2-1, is SQTIHQWPATLVQPVGSPLSLECTVEGTSNPNLYWYRQAAGRGLQLLFYSVGIGQISSEVPQNLSASRPQDRQFILSSKKLLLSDSGFYLCAWSGTPSGRSYNEQFFGPGTRLTVL.

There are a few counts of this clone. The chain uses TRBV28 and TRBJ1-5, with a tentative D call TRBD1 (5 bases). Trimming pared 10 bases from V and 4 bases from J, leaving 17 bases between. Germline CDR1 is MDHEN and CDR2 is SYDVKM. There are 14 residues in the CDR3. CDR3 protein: CATLRQPLNQPQHF. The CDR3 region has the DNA TGTGCCACCTTAAGACAGCCATTAAATCAGCCCCAGCATTTT.

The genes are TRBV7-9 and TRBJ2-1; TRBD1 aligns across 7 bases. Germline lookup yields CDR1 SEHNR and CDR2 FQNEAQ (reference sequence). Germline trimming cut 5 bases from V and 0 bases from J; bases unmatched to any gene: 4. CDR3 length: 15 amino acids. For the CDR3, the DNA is TGTGCCAGCAGCCGCAGGGGGTCCTCCTACAATGAGCAGTTCTTC. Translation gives CASSRRGSSYNEQFF.

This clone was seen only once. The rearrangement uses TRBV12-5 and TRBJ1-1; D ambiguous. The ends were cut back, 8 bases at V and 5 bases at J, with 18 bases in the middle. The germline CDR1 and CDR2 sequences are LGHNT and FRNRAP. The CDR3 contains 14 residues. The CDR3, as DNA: TGTGCTAGTCTCCTAGGTGGGCAGAAGACTGAAGCTTTCTTT. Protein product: CASLLGGQKTEAFF.

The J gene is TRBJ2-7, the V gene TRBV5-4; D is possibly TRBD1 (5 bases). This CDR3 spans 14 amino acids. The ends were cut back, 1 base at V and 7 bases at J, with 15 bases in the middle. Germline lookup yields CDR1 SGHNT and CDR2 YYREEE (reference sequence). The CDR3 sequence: CASSLWQGLGEQYF. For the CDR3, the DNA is TGTGCCAGCAGCTTGTGGCAGGGTCTAGGGGAGCAGTACTTC.

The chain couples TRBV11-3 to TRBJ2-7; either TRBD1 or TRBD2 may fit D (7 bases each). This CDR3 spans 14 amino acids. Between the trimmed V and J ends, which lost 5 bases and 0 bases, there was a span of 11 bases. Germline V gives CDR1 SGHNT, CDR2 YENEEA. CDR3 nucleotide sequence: TGTGCCAGCAGCCAGGGGGGGGACTCCTACGAGCAGTACTTC. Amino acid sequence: CASSQGGDSYEQYF.

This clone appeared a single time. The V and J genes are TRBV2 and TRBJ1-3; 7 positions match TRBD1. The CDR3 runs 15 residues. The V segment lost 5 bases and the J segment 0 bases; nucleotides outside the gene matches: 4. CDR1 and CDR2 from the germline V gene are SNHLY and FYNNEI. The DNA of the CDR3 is TGTGCCAGCAGTAAACAGGGGACCTCTGGAAACACCATATATTTT. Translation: CASSKQGTSGNTIYF.

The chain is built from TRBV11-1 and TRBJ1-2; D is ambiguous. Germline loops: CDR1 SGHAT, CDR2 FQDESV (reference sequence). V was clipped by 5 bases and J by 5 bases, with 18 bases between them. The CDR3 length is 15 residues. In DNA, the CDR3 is TGTGCCAGCAGCCCTAGTAGTGGGCAGAGGTATGGCTACACCTTC. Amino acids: CASSPSSGQRYGYTF.

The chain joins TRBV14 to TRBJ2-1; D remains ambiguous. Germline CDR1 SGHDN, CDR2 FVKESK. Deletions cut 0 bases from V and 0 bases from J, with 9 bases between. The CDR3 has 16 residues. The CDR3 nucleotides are TGTGCCAGCAGCCAAGACAGGTACTACTCCTACAATGAGCAGTTCTTC. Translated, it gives CASSQDRYYSYNEQFF. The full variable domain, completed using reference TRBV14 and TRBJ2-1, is EAGVTQFPSHSVIEKGQTVTLRCDPISGHDNLYWYRRVMGKEIKFLLHFVKESKQDESGMPNNRFLAERTGGTYSTLKVQPAELEDSGVYFCASSQDRYYSYNEQFFGPGTRLTVL.

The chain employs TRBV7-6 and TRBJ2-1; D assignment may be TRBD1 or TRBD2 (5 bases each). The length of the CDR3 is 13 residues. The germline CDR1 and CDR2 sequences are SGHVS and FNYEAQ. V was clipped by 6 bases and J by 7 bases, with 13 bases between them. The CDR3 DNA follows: TGTGCCAGCAGTGGGACGGGCCGGAATGAGCAGTTCTTC. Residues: CASSGTGRNEQFF.

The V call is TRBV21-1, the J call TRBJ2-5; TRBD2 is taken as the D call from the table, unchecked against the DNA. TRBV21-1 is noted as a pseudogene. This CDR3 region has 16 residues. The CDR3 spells CASSKRFRVVLETQYF. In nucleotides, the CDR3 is TGTGCCAGCAGCAAAAGGTTCCGGGTAGTATTGGAGACCCAGTACTTC.

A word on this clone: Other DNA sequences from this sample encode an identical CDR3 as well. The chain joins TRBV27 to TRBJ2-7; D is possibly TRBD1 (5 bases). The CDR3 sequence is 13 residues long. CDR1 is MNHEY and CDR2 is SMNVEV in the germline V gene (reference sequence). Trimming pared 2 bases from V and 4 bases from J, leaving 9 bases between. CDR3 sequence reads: CASSLQGFYEQYF. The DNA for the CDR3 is TGTGCCAGCAGTTTACAGGGCTTTTACGAGCAGTACTTC.

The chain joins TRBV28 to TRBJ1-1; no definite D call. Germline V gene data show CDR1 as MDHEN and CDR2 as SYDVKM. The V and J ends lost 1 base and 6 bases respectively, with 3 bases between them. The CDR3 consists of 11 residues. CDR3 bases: TGTGCCAGCAGTTTATACCCTGAAGCTTTCTTT. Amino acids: CASSLYPEAFF.

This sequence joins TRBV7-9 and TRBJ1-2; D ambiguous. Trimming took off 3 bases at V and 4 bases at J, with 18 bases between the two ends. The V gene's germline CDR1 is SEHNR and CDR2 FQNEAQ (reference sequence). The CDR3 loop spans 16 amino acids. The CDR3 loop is CASSFFGQEIFYGYTF. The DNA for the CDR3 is TGTGCCAGCAGCTTTTTTGGGCAGGAGATCTTCTATGGCTACACCTTC.

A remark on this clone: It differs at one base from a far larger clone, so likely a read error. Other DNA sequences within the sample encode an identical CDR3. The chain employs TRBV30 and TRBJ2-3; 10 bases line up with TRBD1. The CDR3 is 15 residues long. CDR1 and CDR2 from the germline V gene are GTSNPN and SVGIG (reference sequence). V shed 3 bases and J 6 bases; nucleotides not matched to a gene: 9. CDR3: CAWSVSDRGEDTQYF. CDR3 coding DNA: TGTGCCTGGAGCGTATCGGACAGGGGGGAGGATACGCAGTATTTT.

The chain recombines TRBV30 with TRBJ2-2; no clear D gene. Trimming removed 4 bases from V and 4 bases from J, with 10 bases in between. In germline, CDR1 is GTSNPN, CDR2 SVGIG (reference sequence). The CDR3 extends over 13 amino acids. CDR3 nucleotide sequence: TGTGCCTGGACTCCCCTTAGCACCGGGGAGCTGTTTTTT. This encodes CAWTPLSTGELFF.

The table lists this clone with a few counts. The CDR3: CASSLTARPNSNYGYTF. CDR3 nucleotide sequence: TGTGCCAGCAGCTTAACGGCCAGGCCGAATTCTAACTATGGCTACACCTTC. The V call is TRBV7-3, the J call TRBJ1-2; D gene unclear. Germline CDR1 is SGHTA and CDR2 is FQGTGA. This CDR3 contains 17 residues. V shed 0 bases and J shed 0 bases, with 14 bases lying between them.